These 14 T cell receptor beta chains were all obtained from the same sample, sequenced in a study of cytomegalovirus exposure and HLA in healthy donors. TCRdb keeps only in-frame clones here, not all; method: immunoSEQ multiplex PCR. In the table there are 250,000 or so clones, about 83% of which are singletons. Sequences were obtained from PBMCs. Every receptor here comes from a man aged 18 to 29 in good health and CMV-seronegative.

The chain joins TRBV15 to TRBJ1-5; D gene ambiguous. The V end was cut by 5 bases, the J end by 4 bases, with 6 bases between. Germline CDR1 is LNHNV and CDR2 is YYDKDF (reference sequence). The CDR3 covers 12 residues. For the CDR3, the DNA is TGTGCCACCAGCCGTAGAAATCAGCCCCAGCATTTT. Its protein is CATSRRNQPQHF.

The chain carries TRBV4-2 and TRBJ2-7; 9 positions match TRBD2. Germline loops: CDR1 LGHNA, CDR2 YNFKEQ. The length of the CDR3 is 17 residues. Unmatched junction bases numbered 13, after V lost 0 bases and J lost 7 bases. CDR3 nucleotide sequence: TGTGCCAGCAGCCAAGATAGGGGCGGGAGGGCCCGCTCGGAGCAGTACTTC. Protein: CASSQDRGGRARSEQYF.

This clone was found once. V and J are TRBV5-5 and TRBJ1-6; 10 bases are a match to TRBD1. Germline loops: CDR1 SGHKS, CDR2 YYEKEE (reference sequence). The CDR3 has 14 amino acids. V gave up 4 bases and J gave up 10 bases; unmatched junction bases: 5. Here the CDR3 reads CASSPGDRGSPLHF. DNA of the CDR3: TGTGCCAGCAGCCCGGGGGACAGGGGATCACCCCTCCACTTT. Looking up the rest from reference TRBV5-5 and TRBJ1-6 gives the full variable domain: DAGVTQSPTHLIKTRGQQVTLRCSPISGHKSVSWYQQVLGQGPQFIFQYYEKEERGRGNFPDRFSARQFPNYSSELNVNALLLGDSALYLCASSPGDRGSPLHFGNGTRLTVT.

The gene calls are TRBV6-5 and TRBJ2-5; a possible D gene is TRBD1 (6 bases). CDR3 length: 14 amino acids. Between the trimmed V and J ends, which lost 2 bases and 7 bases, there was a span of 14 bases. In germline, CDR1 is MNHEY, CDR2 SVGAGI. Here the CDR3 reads CASSYGSGDGTQYF. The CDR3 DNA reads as TGTGCCAGCAGTTACGGGTCAGGGGATGGGACCCAGTACTTC.

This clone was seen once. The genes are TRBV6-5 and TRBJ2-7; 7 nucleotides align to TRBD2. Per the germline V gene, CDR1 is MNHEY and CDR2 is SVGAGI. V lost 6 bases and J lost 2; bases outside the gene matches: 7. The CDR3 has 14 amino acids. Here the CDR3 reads CASRQGRGAYEQYF. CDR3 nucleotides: TGTGCCAGCAGGCAAGGACGGGGGGCCTACGAGCAGTACTTC.

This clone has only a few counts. CDR3 nucleotides: TGTGCCAGCAGCTTAGAAGGGACATCGAACACTGAAGCTTTCTTT. Its translation: CASSLEGTSNTEAFF. This rearrangement joins TRBV11-3 to TRBJ1-1; tentative D call: TRBD1 (6 bases). V gave up 0 bases and J gave up 1 base, with 9 bases separating them. Germline CDR1 and CDR2: SGHNT and YENEEA. The CDR3 runs 15 residues.

CDR3 in DNA: TGTGCCAGCACGTTTTTAGGGGGCCGCAGCTCCTACGAGCAGTACTTC. It translates to CASTFLGGRSSYEQYF. This chain uses TRBV2 with TRBJ2-7, with TRBD1 matching over 7 bases. J gave up 0 bases and V 7 bases, and 12 bases lay outside the gene matches. CDR1 and CDR2 (germline): SNHLY, FYNNEI. The CDR3 covers 16 residues. The full variable domain, its missing parts supplied by reference TRBV2 and TRBJ2-7, is EPEVTQTPSHQVTQMGQEVILRCVPISNHLYFYWYRQILGQKVEFLVSFYNNEISEKSEIFDDQFSVERPDGSNFTLKIRSTKLEDSAMYFCASTFLGGRSSYEQYFGPGTRLTVT.

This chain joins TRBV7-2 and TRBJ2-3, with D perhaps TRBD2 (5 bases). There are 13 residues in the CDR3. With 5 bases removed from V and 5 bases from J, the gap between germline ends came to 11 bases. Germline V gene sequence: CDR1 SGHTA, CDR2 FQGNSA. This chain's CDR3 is CASSPRTGDTQYF. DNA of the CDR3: TGTGCCAGCAGCCCCAGGACTGGAGATACGCAGTATTTT.

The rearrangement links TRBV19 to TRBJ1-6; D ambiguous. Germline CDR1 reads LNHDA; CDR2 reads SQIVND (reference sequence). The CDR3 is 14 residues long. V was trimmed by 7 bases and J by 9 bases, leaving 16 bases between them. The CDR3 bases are TGTGCCAGTACCCCTACAGTGCACGGTTCACCCCTCCACTTT. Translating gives CASTPTVHGSPLHF. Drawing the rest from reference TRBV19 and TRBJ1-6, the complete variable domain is DGGITQSPKYLFRKEGQNVTLSCEQNLNHDAMYWYRQDPGQGLRLIYYSQIVNDFQKGDIAEGYSVSREKKESFPLTVTSAQKNPTAFYLCASTPTVHGSPLHFGNGTRLTVT.

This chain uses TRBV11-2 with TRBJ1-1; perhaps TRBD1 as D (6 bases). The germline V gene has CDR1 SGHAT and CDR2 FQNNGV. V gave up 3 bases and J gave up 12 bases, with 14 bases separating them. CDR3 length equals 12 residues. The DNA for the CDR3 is TGTGCCAGCAGCTTCGGACAGCCTGTGACTTTCTTT. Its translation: CASSFGQPVTFF.

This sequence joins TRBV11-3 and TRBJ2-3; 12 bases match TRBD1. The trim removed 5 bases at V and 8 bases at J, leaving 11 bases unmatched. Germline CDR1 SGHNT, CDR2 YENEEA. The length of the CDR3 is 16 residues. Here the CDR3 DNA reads TGTGCCAGCAGCGGATCAGGGACAGGGGGCTCAGCTACGCAGTATTTT. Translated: CASSGSGTGGSATQYF.

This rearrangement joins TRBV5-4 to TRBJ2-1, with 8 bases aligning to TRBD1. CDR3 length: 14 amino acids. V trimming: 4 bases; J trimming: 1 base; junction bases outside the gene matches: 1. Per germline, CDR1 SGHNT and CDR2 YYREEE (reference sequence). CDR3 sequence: CASSRDRSYNEQFF. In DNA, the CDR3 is TGTGCCAGCAGCCGGGACAGGTCCTACAATGAGCAGTTCTTC.

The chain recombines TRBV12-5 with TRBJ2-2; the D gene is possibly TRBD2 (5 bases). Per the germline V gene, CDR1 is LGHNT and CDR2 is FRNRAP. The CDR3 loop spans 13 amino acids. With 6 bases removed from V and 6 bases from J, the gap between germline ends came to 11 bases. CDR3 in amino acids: CASGLRGSGELFF. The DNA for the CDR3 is TGTGCTAGTGGCCTTAGAGGGTCCGGGGAGCTGTTTTTT.

The CDR3 sequence: CASSSGTGGPRSYGYTF. In DNA form, the CDR3 reads TGTGCCAGCAGTTCAGGGACAGGGGGCCCTCGTAGCTATGGCTACACCTTC. The chain uses TRBV27 and TRBJ1-2; TRBD1 matches 12 bases. This CDR3 spans 17 amino acids. Per germline, CDR1 MNHEY and CDR2 SMNVEV (reference sequence). With 4 bases clipped from V and 4 bases from J, the junction kept 10 bases outside the gene matches.